The 15 T cell receptor beta chains below all came from one sample that was sequenced in a study of shared clonotypes between healthy human individuals. Produced via immunoSEQ multiplex PCR; TCRdb's table is partial and in-frame only. The data contain approximately 510,000 clones, 75% to 85% of them singletons. Sequencing used PBMCs. The receptors come from a woman aged 35 to 49 in good health. Some clones in this sample may be carry-over from other donors' samples.

This chain joins TRBV28 and TRBJ1-5, with D possibly being TRBD1 (5 bases). Trimming pared 5 bases from V and 4 bases from J, leaving 15 bases between. Germline CDR1 reads MDHEN; CDR2 reads SYDVKM. The CDR3 is made up of 15 amino acids. CDR3 loop: CASSPPGGENQPQHF. In DNA, the CDR3 is TGTGCCAGCAGTCCGCCGGGGGGAGAGAATCAGCCCCAGCATTTT.

J is TRBJ2-1 and V is TRBV28; no firm D call. The V gene's germline CDR1 is MDHEN and CDR2 SYDVKM. The CDR3 has 12 amino acids. Trimming removed 2 bases at V and 11 bases at J, with 10 bases between. As DNA, the CDR3 is TGTGCCAGCAGTTTAGGTTCAACTCAGCAGTTCTTC. It translates to CASSLGSTQQFF.

The chain has TRBV19 and TRBJ1-5; D call uncertain. Trimming removed 5 bases from V and 0 bases from J, with 5 bases in between. CDR1 and CDR2 (germline): LNHDA, SQIVND (reference sequence). CDR3 length: 13 amino acids. The CDR3 spells CASSANSNQPQHF. As DNA, the CDR3 is TGTGCCAGTAGTGCCAATAGCAATCAGCCCCAGCATTTT.

As for this clone: The sample has other DNA sequences that encode this CDR3 too. The gene calls are TRBV7-9 and TRBJ2-1, with D perhaps matching TRBD1 (5 bases). Between the trimmed V and J ends, which lost 1 base and 0 bases, there was a span of 7 bases. CDR3 length: 15 residues. In germline, CDR1 is SEHNR, CDR2 FQNEAQ (reference sequence). This CDR3 is CASSLGQGSYNEQFF. CDR3 in DNA: TGTGCCAGCAGCTTAGGCCAGGGCTCCTACAATGAGCAGTTCTTC.

V gene TRBV18 combines with J gene TRBJ2-5, with 9 bases fitting TRBD1. This CDR3 is built from 15 residues. Germline CDR1 reads KGHSH; CDR2 reads LQKENI. The V and J ends lost 3 bases and 5 bases, in that order; junction bases with no gene match: 7. The CDR3 spells CASSPRGTGLETQYF. For the CDR3, the DNA is TGTGCCAGCTCACCCCGCGGGACAGGGCTCGAGACCCAGTACTTC.

The chain has TRBV5-5 and TRBJ2-5; perhaps TRBD1 as D (6 bases). The length of the CDR3 is 15 residues. The V gene lost 0 bases and the J gene lost 2 bases, with 11 bases spanning the gap. Germline V gives CDR1 SGHKS, CDR2 YYEKEE (reference sequence). The DNA for the CDR3 is TGTGCCAGCAGCTTGGGCAGGGGCGGTCAAGAGACCCAGTACTTC. As protein: CASSLGRGGQETQYF.

The chain links TRBV7-3 to TRBJ1-2; no firm D call. The V gene's germline CDR1 is SGHTA and CDR2 FQGTGA. CDR3 length equals 13 residues. V shed 0 bases and J shed 5 bases, with 7 bases lying between them. CDR3 region: CASSLTQGYGYTF. CDR3 sequence (DNA): TGTGCCAGCAGCTTAACACAAGGATATGGCTACACCTTC.

This clone was seen only once. This chain links TRBV4-2 with TRBJ2-5; 10 bases agree with TRBD2. The J call is in doubt because the DNA end fits TRBJ2-7 better. The CDR3 covers 16 residues. Germline V gene lookup returns CDR1 LGHNA and CDR2 YNFKEQ. The chain's CDR3 is CASSQDRTSGNYEQYF. CDR3 coding DNA: TGTGCCAGCAGCCAAGATCGTACTAGCGGGAACTACGAGCAGTACTTC.

The chain carries TRBV7-3 and TRBJ2-3; possibly TRBD1 for D (6 bases). The CDR3 has 14 residues. V lost 6 bases and J lost 6, with 16 bases in between. CDR1 and CDR2 (germline): SGHTA, FQGTGA. The CDR3 DNA reads TGTGCCAGCAGGCCGGGCCTCCAGGGGGATACGCAGTATTTT. Its translation: CASRPGLQGDTQYF.

The V call is TRBV7-2, the J call TRBJ2-5; perhaps TRBD1 as D (6 bases). V lost 3 bases, J lost 5 bases, and 13 bases lay in between. Germline V gene data show CDR1 as SGHTA and CDR2 as FQGNSA. This CDR3 comprises 14 residues. This CDR3 reads CASSLGPTGETQYF. DNA for the CDR3: TGTGCCAGCAGCTTGGGACCTACAGGGGAGACCCAGTACTTC.

CDR3 region: CASSLGTDIRANEQFF. The DNA of the CDR3 is TGTGCCAGCAGCTTGGGGACGGACATCCGGGCCAATGAGCAGTTCTTC. The genes are TRBV5-4 and TRBJ2-1, with a tentative D call TRBD1 (5 bases). The CDR3 length is 16 residues. V shed 0 bases and J shed 6 bases, with 16 bases lying between them. Germline V gene sequence: CDR1 SGHNT, CDR2 YYREEE (reference sequence).

CDR3 sequence: CASSSPGQGWTQYF. CDR3 DNA: TGCGCCAGCAGCTCCCCGGGACAGGGGTGGACCCAGTACTTC. The chain has TRBV4-1 and TRBJ2-5, with 10 bases aligning to TRBD1. V was pared by 5 bases and J by 7 bases, with 7 bases of the junction left unmatched. The CDR3 totals 14 residues. In germline, CDR1 is MGHRA, CDR2 YSYEKL.

As for this clone: This same CDR3 is encoded by further DNA sequences in the sample. The V and J genes are TRBV30 and TRBJ1-2; 12 bases are shared with TRBD1. V lost 1 base and J lost 4; bases outside the gene matches: 10. The CDR3 has 17 amino acids. The germline gives CDR1 GTSNPN, CDR2 SVGIG (reference sequence). CDR3 sequence: CAWSAWGQGARGYGYTF. DNA for the CDR3: TGTGCCTGGAGTGCCTGGGGACAGGGGGCTAGGGGCTATGGCTACACCTTC. The full variable domain, with the rest looked up from reference TRBV30 and TRBJ1-2, is SQTIHQWPATLVQPVGSPLSLECTVEGTSNPNLYWYRQAAGRGLQLLFYSVGIGQISSEVPQNLSASRPQDRQFILSSKKLLLSDSGFYLCAWSAWGQGARGYGYTFGSGTRLTVV.

V usage is TRBV7-2 and J usage is TRBJ1-2; TRBD1 matches 9 bases. This CDR3 spans 17 amino acids. V shed 5 bases and J 1 base; nucleotides not matched to a gene: 11. CDR1 is SGHTA and CDR2 is FQGNSA in the germline V gene. This CDR3 is CASSPESYRGRNYGYTF. The CDR3 nucleotides are TGTGCCAGCAGCCCCGAGTCTTACAGGGGGCGTAACTATGGCTACACCTTC.

V is TRBV5-4 and J is TRBJ2-3, with D possibly matching TRBD2 (5 bases). The CDR3 runs to 12 residues. Germline V gene data show CDR1 as SGHNT and CDR2 as YYREEE (reference sequence). Trimming removed 3 bases at V and 6 bases at J, with 8 bases between. CDR3 coding DNA: TGTGCCAGCAGCTGGTGGGAGGATACGCAGTATTTT. Protein: CASSWWEDTQYF.